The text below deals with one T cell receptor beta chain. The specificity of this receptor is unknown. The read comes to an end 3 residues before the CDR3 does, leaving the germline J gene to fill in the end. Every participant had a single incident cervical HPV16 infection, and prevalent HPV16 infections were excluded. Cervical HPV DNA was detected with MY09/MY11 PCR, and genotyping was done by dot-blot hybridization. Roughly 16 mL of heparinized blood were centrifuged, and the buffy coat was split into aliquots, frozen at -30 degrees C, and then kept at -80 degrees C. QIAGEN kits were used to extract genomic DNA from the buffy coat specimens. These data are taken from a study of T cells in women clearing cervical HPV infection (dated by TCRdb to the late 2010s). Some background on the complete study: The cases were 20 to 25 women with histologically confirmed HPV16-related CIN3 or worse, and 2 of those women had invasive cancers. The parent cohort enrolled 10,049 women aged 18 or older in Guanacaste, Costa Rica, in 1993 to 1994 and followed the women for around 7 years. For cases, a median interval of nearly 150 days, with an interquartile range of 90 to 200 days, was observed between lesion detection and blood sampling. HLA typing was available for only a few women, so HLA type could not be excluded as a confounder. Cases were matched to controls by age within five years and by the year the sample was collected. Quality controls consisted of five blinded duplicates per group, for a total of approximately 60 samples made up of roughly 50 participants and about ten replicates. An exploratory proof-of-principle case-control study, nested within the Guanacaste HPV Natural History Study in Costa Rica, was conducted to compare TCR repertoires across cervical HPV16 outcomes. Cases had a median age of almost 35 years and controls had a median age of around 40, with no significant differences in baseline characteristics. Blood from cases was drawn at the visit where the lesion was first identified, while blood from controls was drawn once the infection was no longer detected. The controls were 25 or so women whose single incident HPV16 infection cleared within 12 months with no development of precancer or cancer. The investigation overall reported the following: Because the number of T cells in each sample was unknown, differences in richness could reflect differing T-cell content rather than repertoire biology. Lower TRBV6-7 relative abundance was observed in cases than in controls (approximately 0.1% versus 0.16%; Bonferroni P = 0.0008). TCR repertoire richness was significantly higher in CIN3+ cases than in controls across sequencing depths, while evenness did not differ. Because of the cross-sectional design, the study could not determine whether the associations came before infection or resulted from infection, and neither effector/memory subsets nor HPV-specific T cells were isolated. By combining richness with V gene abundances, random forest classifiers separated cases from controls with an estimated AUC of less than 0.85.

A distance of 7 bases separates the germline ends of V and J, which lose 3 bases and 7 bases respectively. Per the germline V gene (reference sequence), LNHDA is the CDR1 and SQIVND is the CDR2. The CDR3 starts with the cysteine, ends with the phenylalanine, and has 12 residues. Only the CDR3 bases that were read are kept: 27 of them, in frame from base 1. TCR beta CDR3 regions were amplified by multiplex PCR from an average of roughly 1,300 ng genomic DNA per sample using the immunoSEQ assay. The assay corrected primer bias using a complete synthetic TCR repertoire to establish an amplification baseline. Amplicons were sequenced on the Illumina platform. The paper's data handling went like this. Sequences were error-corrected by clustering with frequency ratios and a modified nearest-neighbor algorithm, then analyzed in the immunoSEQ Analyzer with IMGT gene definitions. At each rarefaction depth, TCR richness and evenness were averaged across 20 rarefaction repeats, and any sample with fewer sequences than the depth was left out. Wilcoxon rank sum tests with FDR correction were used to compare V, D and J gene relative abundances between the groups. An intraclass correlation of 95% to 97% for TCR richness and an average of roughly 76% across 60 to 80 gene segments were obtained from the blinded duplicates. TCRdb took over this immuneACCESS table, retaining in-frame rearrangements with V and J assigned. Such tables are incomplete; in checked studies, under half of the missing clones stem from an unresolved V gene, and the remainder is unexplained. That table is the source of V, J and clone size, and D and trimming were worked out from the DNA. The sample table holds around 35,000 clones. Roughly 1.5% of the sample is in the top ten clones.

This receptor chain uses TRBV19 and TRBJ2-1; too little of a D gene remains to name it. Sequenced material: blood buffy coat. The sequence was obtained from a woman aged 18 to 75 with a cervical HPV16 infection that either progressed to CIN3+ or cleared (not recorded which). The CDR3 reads CASSIARNEQFF. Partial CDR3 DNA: TGTGCCAGTAGTATCGCGCGGAATGAG.